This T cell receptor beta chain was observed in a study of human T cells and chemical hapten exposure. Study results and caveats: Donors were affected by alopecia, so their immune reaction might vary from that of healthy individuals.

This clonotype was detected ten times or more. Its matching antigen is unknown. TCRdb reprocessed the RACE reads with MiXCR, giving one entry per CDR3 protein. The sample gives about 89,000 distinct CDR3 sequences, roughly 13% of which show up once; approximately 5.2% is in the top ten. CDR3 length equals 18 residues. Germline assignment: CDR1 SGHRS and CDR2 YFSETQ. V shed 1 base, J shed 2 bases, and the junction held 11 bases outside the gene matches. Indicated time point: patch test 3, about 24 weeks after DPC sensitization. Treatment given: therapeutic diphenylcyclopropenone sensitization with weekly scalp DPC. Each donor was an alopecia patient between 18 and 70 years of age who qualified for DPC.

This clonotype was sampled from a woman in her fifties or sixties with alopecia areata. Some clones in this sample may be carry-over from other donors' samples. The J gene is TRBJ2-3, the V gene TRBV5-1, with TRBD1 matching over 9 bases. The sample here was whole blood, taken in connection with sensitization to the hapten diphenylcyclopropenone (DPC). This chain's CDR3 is CASSLKADRGTLTDTQYF. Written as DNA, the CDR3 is TGCGCCAGCAGCTTGAAGGCGGACAGGGGAACTCTCACAGATACGCAGTATTTT.